The clone carrying this T cell receptor (beta chain) was found a few times. Its antigen is unidentified. The data stem from a study of T cell responses to AZD1222 COVID-19 vaccine. Repertoires were generated with immunoSEQ multiplex PCR, while TCRdb's copy carries only in-frame clones and drops some. This table holds about 150,000 clones, 87% found once. Second-dose recipients at about 4 or about 12 weeks were treated as one pooled group. Notes on the study in general: Dominant CD4 TCR responses targeted spike regions 160-218 and 743-854. There were mostly white British donors and more females than males, and clonal diversity was possibly underestimated. Spike-specific TCR repertoires showed rising breadth and depth after two AZD1222 doses.

The length of the CDR3 is 17 residues. The V gene's germline CDR1 is SGHAT and CDR2 FQNNGV. The V and J ends lost 1 base and 6 bases respectively, with 22 bases between them. This chain uses TRBV11-2 with TRBJ2-7; no definite D call. This clonotype was sampled from an adult who received the AZD1222 COVID-19 vaccine. The specimen was peripheral blood, collected 28 days after the second AZD1222 dose. The CDR3 coding sequence is TGTGCCAGCAGCTTAGGAGGTGTCGGAGCTCTAACCCTCGAGCAGTACTTC. Protein product: CASSLGGVGALTLEQYF.